One T cell receptor (beta chain) is described in this entry. Its antigen is not identified. This sample is part of a study of Graves' ophthalmopathy and Graves' hyperthyroidism. The hyperthyroidism patients had a new diagnosis of under 2 months' duration and were aged 18 to 65. The PBMC fraction was derived from around 9.4 ml of fresh peripheral blood. Amplification of the TCR beta CDR3 regions used RNA transcripts (as template). The first round was an RT-PCR with HTBI primers, and the second round was a multiplex PCR. MiXCR was run by TCRdb on the multiplex PCR reads, yielding one entry per CDR3 protein. This sample has about 390,000 distinct CDR3 sequences, with 17% found just once. The CDR3 runs to 12 residues. CDR1 is MNHNS, CDR2 SASEGT, per germline. V was clipped by 8 bases and J by 4 bases, with 11 bases between them. Regarding the study as a whole: In predicting ophthalmopathy progression, the model reached 70% to 71% sensitivity and roughly 75% specificity. Blood shared most expanded thyroid clonotypes above 0.001 frequency.

The sample was peripheral blood. The sequence was collected from an adult woman with stable Graves' hyperthyroidism. The chain is built from TRBV6-1 and TRBJ1-1; D unresolved. This CDR3 is CASRGLATEAFF. Here the CDR3 DNA reads TGTGCCAGCCGAGGACTGGCCACTGAAGCTTTCTTT.